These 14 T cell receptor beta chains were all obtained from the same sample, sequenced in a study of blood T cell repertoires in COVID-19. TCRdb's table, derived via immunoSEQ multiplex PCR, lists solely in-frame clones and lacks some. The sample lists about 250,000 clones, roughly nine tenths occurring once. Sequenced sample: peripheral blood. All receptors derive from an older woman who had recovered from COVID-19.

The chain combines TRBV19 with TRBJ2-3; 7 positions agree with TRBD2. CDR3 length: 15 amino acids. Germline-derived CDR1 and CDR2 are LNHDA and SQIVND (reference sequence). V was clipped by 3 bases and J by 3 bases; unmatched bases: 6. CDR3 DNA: TGTGCCAGTAGTATGGTACAACTAGCGACAGATACGCAGTATTTT. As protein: CASSMVQLATDTQYF.

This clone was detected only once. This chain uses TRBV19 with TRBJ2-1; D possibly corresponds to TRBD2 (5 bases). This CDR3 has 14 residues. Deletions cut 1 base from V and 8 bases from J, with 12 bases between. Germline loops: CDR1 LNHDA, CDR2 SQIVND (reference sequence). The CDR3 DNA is TGTGCCAGTAGTATAGGCAGAGGGATGGATGAGCAGTTCTTC. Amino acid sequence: CASSIGRGMDEQFF.

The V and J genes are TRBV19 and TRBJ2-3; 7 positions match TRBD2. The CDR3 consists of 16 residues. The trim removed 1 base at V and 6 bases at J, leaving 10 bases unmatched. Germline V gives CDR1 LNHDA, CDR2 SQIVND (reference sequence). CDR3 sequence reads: CASSIASGQVGDTQYF. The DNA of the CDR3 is TGTGCCAGTAGTATAGCTAGCGGTCAGGTGGGGGATACGCAGTATTTT. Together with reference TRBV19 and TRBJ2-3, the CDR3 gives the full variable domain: DGGITQSPKYLFRKEGQNVTLSCEQNLNHDAMYWYRQDPGQGLRLIYYSQIVNDFQKGDIAEGYSVSREKKESFPLTVTSAQKNPTAFYLCASSIASGQVGDTQYFGPGTRLTVL.

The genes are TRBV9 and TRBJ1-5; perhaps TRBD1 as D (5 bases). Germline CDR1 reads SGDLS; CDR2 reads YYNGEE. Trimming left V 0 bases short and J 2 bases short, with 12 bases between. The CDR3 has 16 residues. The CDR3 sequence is CASSVVRGCGNQPQHF. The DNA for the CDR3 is TGTGCCAGCAGCGTAGTAAGGGGTTGCGGCAATCAGCCCCAGCATTTT. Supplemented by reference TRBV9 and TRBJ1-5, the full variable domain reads DSGVTQTPKHLITATGQRVTLRCSPRSGDLSVYWYQQSLDQGLQFLIQYYNGEERAKGNILERFSAQQFPDLHSELNLSSLELGDSALYFCASSVVRGCGNQPQHFGDGTRLSIL.

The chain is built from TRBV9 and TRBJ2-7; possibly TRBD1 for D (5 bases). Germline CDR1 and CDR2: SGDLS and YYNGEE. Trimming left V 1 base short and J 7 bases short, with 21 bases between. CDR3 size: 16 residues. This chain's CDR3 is CASSVLKGAPFGEQYF. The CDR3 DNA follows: TGTGCCAGCAGCGTACTCAAAGGGGCCCCGTTTGGAGAGCAGTACTTC.

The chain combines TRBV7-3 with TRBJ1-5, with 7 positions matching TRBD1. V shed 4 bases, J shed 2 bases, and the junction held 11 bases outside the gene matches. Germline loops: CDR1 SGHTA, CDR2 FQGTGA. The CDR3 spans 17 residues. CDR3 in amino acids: CASSSRQGVGGNQPQHF. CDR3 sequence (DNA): TGTGCCAGCAGCTCCCGACAGGGTGTTGGTGGCAATCAGCCCCAGCATTTT.

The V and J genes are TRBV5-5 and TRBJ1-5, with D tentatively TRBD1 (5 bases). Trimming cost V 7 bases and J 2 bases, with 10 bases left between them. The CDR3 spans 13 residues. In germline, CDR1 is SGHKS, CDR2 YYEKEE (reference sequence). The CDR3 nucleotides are TGTGCCAGCGGCCAGGGTGGCAATCAGCCCCAGCATTTT. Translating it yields CASGQGGNQPQHF.

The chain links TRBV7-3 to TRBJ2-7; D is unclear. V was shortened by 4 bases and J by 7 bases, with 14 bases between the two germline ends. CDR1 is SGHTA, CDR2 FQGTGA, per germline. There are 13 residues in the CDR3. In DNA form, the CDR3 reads TGTGCCAGCAGCTCCACTCGCTCCGGGGAGCAGTACTTC. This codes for CASSSTRSGEQYF. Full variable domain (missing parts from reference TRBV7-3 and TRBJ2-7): GAGVSQTPSNKVTEKGKYVELRCDPISGHTALYWYRQSLGQGPEFLIYFQGTGAADDSGLPNDRFFAVRPEGSVSTLKIQRTERGDSAVYLCASSSTRSGEQYFGPGTRLTVT.

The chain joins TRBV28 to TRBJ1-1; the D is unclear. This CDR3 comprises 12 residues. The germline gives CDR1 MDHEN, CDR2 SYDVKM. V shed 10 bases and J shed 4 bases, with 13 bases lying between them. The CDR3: CATFTLTTEAFF. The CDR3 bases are TGTGCCACCTTCACTTTAACCACTGAAGCTTTCTTT.

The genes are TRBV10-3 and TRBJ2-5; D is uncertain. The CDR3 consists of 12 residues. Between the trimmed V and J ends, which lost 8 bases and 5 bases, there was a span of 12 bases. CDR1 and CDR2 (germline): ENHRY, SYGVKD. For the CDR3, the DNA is TGTGCCATCGCCGGTCCAACGGAGACCCAGTACTTC. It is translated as CAIAGPTETQYF.

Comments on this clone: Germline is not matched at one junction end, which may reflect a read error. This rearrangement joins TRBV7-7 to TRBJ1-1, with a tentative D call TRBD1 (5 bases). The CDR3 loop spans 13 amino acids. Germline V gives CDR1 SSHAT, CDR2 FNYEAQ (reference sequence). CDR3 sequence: CASSLGAGSEAFF. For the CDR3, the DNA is TGTGCTAGCAGCTTAGGAGCAGGGTCTGAAGCTTTCTTT.

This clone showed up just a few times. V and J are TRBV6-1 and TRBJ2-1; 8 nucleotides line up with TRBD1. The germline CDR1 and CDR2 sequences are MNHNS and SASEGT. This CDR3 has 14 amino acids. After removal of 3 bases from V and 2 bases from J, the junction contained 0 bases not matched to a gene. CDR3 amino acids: CASSDRGPYNEQFF. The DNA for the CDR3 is TGTGCCAGCAGTGACAGGGGGCCCTACAATGAGCAGTTCTTC.

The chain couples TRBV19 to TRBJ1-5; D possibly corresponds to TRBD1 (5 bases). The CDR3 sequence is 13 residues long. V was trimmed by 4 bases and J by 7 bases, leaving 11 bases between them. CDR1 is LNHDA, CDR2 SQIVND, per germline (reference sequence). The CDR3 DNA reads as TGTGCCAGTAGTAGATCAGGGAACCAGCCCCAGCATTTT. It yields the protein CASSRSGNQPQHF.

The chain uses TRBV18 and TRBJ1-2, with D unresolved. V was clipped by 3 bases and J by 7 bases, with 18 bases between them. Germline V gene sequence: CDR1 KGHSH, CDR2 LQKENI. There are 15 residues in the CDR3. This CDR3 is CASSPFEKITGGYTF. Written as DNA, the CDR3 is TGTGCCAGCTCACCCTTCGAAAAAATAACTGGTGGCTACACCTTC. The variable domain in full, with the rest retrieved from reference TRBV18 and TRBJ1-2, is NAGVMQNPRHLVRRRGQEARLRCSPMKGHSHVYWYRQLPEEGLKFMVYLQKENIIDESGMPKERFSAEFPKEGPSILRIQQVVRGDSAAYFCASSPFEKITGGYTFGSGTRLTVV.